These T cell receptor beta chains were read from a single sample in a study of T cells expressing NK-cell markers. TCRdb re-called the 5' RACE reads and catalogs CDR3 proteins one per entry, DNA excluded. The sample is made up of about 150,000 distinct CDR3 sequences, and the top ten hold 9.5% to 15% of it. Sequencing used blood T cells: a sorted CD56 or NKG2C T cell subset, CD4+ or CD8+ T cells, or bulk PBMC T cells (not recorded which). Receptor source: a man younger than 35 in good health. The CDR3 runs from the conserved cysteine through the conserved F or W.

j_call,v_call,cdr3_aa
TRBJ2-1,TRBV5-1,CASSLAGVGGYNEQFF
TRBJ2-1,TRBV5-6,CASSFWGLTEMVNEQFF
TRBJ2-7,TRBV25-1,CASHKKTGQGYEQYF
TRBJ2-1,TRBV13,CASSPTLEAAIYNEQFF
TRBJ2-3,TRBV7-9,CASQGNTDTQYF
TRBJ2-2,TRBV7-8,CASSSWTGDNTGELFF
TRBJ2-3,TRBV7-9,CASSLASGTDTQYF
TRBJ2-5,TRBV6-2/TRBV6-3,CAGGRDRGLETQYF
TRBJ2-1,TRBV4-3,CASSQDTTRTGQQFF
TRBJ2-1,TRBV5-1,CASSSTSFPYNEQFF
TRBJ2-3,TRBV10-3,CAISGHDTQYF
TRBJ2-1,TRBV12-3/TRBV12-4,CASSGFGYYNEQFF
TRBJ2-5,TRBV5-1,CASSWRHRETQYF
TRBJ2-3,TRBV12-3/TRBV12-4,CASSPRPLSGTDTQYF
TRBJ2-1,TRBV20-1,CSAREGTWTSGSRNEQFF
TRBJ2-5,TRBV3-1,CASSQEVTKTQYF
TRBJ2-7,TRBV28,CASSSRGWREAYEQYF
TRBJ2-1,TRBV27,CASNRQGPDNEQFF
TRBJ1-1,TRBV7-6,CASSTTGGPGYTEAFF
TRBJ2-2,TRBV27,CASSLSRRGLSSGELFF
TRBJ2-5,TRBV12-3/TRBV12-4,CASSLMETKGTPQETQYF
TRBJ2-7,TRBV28,CASSPLAGEQYF
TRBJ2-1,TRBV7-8,CASTGGRLSYNEQFF
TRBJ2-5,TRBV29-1,CSVEWATVGLAQYF
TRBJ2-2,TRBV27,CASSLGALAGESGGELFF
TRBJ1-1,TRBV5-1,CASSPGTMNTEAFF
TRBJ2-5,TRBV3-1,CASSPRTGKSQETQYF
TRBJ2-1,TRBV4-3,CASSPAQGYNEQFF
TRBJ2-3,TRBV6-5,CASKVGGDTQYF
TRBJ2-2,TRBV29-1,CSVEPPTGELFF
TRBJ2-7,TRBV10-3,CAISPVQGVYEQYF
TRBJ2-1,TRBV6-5,CASSPMGGNEQFF
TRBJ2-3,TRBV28,CASSLQGLSTDTQYF
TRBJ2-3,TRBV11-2,CATSRGQGTDTQYF
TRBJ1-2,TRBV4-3,CASSYEVGQTNGYTF
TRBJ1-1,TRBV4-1,CASSQLELLGMNTEAFF
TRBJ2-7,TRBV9,CASSPDRQTYEQYF
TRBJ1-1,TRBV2,CASSESRQAFF
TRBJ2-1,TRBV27,CASLRTGVDEQFF
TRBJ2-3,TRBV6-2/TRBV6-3,CASSYSGLAGESLSTDTQYF
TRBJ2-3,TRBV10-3,CAIGQGDTQYF
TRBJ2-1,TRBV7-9,CASSRTGRTYNEQFF
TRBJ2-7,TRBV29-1,CSVAREKVSYEQYF
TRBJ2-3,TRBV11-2,CASSLVPGQGVDTQYF
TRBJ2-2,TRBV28,CASSFTHPTGELFF
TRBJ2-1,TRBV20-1,CSAIRSRTSDYNEQFF
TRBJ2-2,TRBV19,CASRDRDRGLAGELFF
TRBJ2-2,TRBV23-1,CASRPRRVGRHLTGELFF
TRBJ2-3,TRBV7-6,CASSQREGTQYF
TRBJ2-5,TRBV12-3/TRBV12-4,CASSPGLAGTVGETQYF
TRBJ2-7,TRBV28,CASSPRAGPSYEQYF
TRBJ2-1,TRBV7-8,CASEVGSGINEQFF
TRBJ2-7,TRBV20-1,CSARGITDPLAYF
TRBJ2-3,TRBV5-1,CASSLAEVRSTDTQYF